Below, one TCR beta chain is given with its context. Antigen: not known. These data originate in a study of CD8 T cells in ankylosing spondylitis. V dropped 1 base and J dropped 6 bases, with 10 bases sitting between them. Germline CDR1 SGHKS, CDR2 YYEKEE (reference sequence). The CDR3 is made up of 14 amino acids. Study results and limitations: Researchers reportedly found disease-linked clones significantly enriched in matched ankylosing spondylitis synovial fluid. Ankylosing spondylitis blood appeared to be characterized by a TCR beta motif of 7 to 9 highly homologous variants. Peripheral blood samples showed relatively rare disease-linked clones, and these clones were CD8+. Prior work had noted some motif variants in reactive arthritis blood and synovial fluid.

For TCR beta, libraries came from quantitative 5'-RACE with molecular barcodes. TCRdb reprocessed the 5' RACE reads via MiXCR and lists one record per CDR3 protein. This table has 450,000 to 550,000 distinct CDR3 sequences, approximately 5.3% appearing once. The TCR sequence derives from a male donor with ankylosing spondylitis. Sequenced input: blood, either unsorted or a sorted T cell fraction (not recorded which). This sequence joins TRBV5-5 and TRBJ2-2, with D hard to call. In DNA form, the CDR3 reads TGTGCCAGCAGCTTGAATTGGTTTCCCGGGGAGCTGTTTTTT. It codes for CASSLNWFPGELFF.